This T cell receptor (beta chain) comes out of a study of post-analysis software for immune sequencing data. Background on the study: The patients showed relapsing-remitting, secondary progressive and progressive-relapsing multiple sclerosis courses. Study results and limitations: Under the F measure, samples that were prepared in one batch clustered strongly together. With TRBV5-6, TRBV5-1 and TRBV20-1 included, about five TRBV segments were more frequent in patients than in controls.

About this clonotype: What it binds is unknown.

Prepared libraries of TCR beta cDNA carried unique molecular identifiers. One entry per CDR3 protein results from TCRdb running MiXCR on the PCR reads. The table lists 700,000 to 900,000 distinct CDR3 sequences, roughly 46% of them singletons. Per germline, CDR1 DFQATT and CDR2 SNEGSKA (reference sequence). V lost 6 bases, J lost 4 bases, and 17 bases lay in between. The CDR3 consists of 14 residues. The source material was blood. The sequence was obtained from a girl aged 5-17 years with multiple sclerosis. V usage is TRBV20-1 and J usage is TRBJ2-3; the D call may be TRBD1 or TRBD2 (6 bases each). This CDR3 reads CSAARGGQADTQYF. CDR3 in DNA: TGCAGTGCCGCCCGAGGGGGGCAGGCAGATACGCAGTATTTT.